Below, 2 T cell receptor beta chains from the same sample are listed, as sequenced in a study of blood T cells in healthy people across ages (dated by TCRdb to between 2014 and 2016). The library was prepared using 5' RACE. TCRdb records Illumina HiSeq 2500 as the sequencer. A second PCR of about 6 to 11 cycles was performed with a sample-barcoded 5' primer and a J-beta primer mix. TCRdb applied fastp at Q25 and MiXCR to the public reads, then kept only in-frame beta chains. For every CDR3 protein sequence, its rows merge into one entry that carries the most common genes and DNA. This sample gives under 1,000,000 distinct CDR3 sequences in total; about 36% of them show up just once. Approximately 13% of the sample is taken by the ten largest. Sequenced: blood. The receptor source for this set is a man between 18 and 35 years old in good health.

This clonotype has only one observation. At one of its ends the junction is not consistent with the germline gene, which may arise from a read error. The chain has TRBV12-3 or TRBV12-4 and TRBJ2-3; D gene ambiguous. There are 14 residues in the CDR3. CDR3 protein: CASSLIVSADMQYF. CDR3 DNA: TGTGCCAGCAGTTTAATAGTCAGCGCAGATATGCAGTATTTT.

In this sample, this clonotype turned up a few times. V and J are TRBV4-1 and TRBJ1-4, with TRBD1 as a possible D gene (6 bases). There are 13 residues in the CDR3. Germline CDR1 and CDR2: MGHRA and YSYEKL. The V gene lost 6 bases and the J gene lost 8 bases, with 13 bases spanning the gap. CDR3 region: CASSVTGNEKLFF. CDR3 coding DNA: TGCGCCAGCAGTGTAACAGGGAACGAAAAACTGTTTTTT.